This T cell receptor beta chain was captured in a study of cytomegalovirus exposure and HLA in healthy donors. Points from the study as a whole: A later analysis found first-cohort TCR clusters tended to co-occur in the 95 to 150 validation repertoires. The authors confirmed in vitro that three CMV-associated chains were specific for CMV antigens.

Assay: immunoSEQ multiplex PCR; the TCRdb copy retains only in-frame clones and omits some. In the table there are 60,000 to 80,000 clones, just under 85% of which are singletons. Details on this clone: As yet, its antigen is unknown.

The V segment lost 6 bases and the J segment 2 bases; nucleotides outside the gene matches: 11. This CDR3 comprises 16 residues. Germline-derived CDR1 and CDR2 are MNHEY and SMNVEV (reference sequence). The chain is built from TRBV27 and TRBJ2-7; 9 nucleotides match TRBD1. The sequencing sample was made of PBMCs. The receptor was isolated from a man aged 25-45 years in good health and CMV-seronegative. The CDR3 DNA reads TGTGCCAGCAGAGGTACAGGGGGCGATATCACCTACGAGCAGTACGTC. Translated, it gives CASRGTGGDITYEQYV.